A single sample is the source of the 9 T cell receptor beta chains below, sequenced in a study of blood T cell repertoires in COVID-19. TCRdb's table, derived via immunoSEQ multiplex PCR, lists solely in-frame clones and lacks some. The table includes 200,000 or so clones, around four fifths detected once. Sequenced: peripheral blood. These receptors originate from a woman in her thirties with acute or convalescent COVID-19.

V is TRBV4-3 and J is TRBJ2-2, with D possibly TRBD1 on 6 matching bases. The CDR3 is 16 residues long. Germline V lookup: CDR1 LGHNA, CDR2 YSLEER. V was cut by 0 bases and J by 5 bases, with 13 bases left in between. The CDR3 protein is CASSQDWAGETGELFF. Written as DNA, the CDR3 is TGCGCCAGCAGCCAAGATTGGGCAGGGGAGACCGGGGAGCTGTTTTTT.

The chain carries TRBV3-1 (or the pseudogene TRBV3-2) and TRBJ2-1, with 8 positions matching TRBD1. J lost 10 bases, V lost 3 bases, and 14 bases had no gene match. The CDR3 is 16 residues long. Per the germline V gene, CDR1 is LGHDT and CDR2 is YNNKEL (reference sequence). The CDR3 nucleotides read TGTGCCAGCAGCCATGTAACAGGGGGTATCGGTTGGGAGCAGTTCTTC. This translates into CASSHVTGGIGWEQFF.

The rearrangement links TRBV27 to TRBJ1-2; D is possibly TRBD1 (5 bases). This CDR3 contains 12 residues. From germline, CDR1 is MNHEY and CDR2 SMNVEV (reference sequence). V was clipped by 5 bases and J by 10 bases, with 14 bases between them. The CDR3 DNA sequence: TGTGCCAGCAGTCCGTGGACGGGGGACTACACCTTC. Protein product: CASSPWTGDYTF.

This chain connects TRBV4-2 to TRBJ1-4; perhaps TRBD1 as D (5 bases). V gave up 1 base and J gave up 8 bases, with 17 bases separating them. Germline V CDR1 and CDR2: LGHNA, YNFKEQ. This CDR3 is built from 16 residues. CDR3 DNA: TGTGCCAGCAGCCAAGGCGGAGGGCAGGGTGTCGAAAAACTGTTTTTT. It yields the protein CASSQGGGQGVEKLFF.

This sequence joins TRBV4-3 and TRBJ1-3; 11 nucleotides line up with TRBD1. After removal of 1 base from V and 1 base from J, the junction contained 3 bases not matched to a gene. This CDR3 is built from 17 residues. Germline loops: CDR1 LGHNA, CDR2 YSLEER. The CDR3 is CASSQAGQGASGNTIYF. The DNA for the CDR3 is TGCGCCAGCAGCCAAGCTGGACAGGGGGCTTCTGGAAACACCATATATTTT.

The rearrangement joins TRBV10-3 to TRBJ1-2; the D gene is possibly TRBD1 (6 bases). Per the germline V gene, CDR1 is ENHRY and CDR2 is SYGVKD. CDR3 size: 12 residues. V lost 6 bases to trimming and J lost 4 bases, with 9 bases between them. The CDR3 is CAIRNRAYGYTF. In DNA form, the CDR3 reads TGTGCCATCAGAAACAGGGCCTATGGCTACACCTTC.

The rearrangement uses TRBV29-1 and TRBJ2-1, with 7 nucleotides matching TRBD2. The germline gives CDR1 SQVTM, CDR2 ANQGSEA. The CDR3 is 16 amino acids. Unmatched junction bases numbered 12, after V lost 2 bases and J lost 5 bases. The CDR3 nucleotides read TGCAGCGTTGAACAAATTGTCAGCGGGAAACACAATGAGCAGTTCTTC. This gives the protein CSVEQIVSGKHNEQFF.

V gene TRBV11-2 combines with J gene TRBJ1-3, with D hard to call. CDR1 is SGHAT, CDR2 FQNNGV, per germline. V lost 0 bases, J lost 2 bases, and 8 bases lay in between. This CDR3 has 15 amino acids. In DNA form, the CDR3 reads TGTGCCAGCAGCTTAGATCAGTCCCCTGGAAACACCATATATTTT. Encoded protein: CASSLDQSPGNTIYF.

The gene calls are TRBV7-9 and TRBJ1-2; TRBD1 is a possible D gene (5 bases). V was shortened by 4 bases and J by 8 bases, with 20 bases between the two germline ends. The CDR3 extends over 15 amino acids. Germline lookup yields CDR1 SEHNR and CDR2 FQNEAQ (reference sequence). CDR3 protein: CASSSPDSTPRGYTF. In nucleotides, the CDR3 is TGTGCCAGCAGCTCGCCCGACAGTACCCCCCGGGGCTACACCTTC.